The clone carrying this TCR beta chain was seen at least ten times. Its antigen is undetermined. This record comes from a study of identical twins. Whole-study findings and limits: Possibly, invariant MAIT and iNKT cells partly confounded zero-insertion analyses. Within cord blood, abundant beta clonotypes carried fewer insertions, but memory repertoires showed no such trend.

This CDR3 is built from 13 residues. Trimming stripped 7 bases from V and 1 base from J, with 8 bases between. All donors comprised healthy Caucasians. cDNA carried unique molecular identifiers, and a universal primer site was added by template switching. From the 5' RACE reads, TCRdb called clonotypes with MiXCR, one entry per CDR3 protein. The sample lists about 150,000 distinct CDR3 sequences, around 3.4% occurring once. The chain has TRBV12-3 or TRBV12-4 and TRBJ2-1; no firm D call. Material for sequencing was memory T cells sorted from blood. This TCR was sampled from a man between 18 and 35 years old in good health. The DNA for the CDR3 is TGTGCCAGCACCCTCATTTCCTACAATGAGCAGTTCTTC. Its protein is CASTLISYNEQFF.